Below, 15 T cell receptor beta chains from the same sample are listed, as sequenced in a study of T-cell reconstitution after alpha-beta-depleted transplantation in children. Preparation of the TCRbeta library used unique molecular identifiers. TCRdb called the PCR reads again in MiXCR, with one record for every CDR3 protein. The table includes 540,000 or so distinct CDR3 sequences, 20% to 25% detected once. The sequences come from PBMCs, mostly from graft donor cells, collected 360 days after TCRalphabeta/CD19-depleted stem cell transplant. Receptors were obtained from a boy under two years old who had a stem cell transplant for acute myeloid leukemia, so the T cells may come from the graft donor.

This chain links TRBV12-3 or TRBV12-4 with TRBJ1-4, with D perhaps TRBD1 (5 bases). This CDR3 region has 14 residues. V lost 0 bases and J 4 bases, leaving 6 bases between the germline ends. The CDR3 coding sequence is TGTGCCAGCAGTTTAGCGGGGGTTAATGAAAAACTGTTTTTT. Amino acid sequence: CASSLAGVNEKLFF.

The chain links TRBV20-1 to TRBJ2-5; 11 bases fit TRBD2. The CDR3 covers 14 residues. Trimming took 5 bases from V and 5 from J; bases not matched to a gene: 7. CDR1 is DFQATT and CDR2 is SNEGSKA in the germline V gene (reference sequence). The CDR3 here is CSAGRTSGWETQYF. CDR3 bases: TGCAGTGCTGGGCGGACTAGCGGGTGGGAGACCCAGTACTTC.

The V and J genes are TRBV20-1 and TRBJ1-4; 9 bases match TRBD1. This CDR3 is 16 amino acids long. Trimming took 1 base from V and 5 from J; bases not matched to a gene: 8. Germline lookup yields CDR1 DFQATT and CDR2 SNEGSKA (reference sequence). DNA of the CDR3: TGCAGTGCTAGAGGGGAAACAGGGGGCAGGAATGAAAAACTGTTTTTT. Protein: CSARGETGGRNEKLFF.

This clonotype was seen repeatedly, ten times or more. The V and J genes are TRBV29-1 and TRBJ2-5; D gene ambiguous. This CDR3 has 13 residues. In germline, CDR1 is SQVTM, CDR2 ANQGSEA. Trimming cost V 2 bases and J 5 bases, with 12 bases left between them. CDR3 DNA sequence: TGCAGCGTTGAACCATTCGCCCGGGAGACCCAGTACTTC. It codes for CSVEPFARETQYF.

This clonotype showed up just a few times. This chain uses TRBV4-3 with TRBJ2-5; 7 nucleotides line up with TRBD2. V lost 1 base to trimming and J lost 7 bases; unmatched junction nucleotides: 9. This CDR3 has 15 residues. Germline CDR1 and CDR2: LGHNA and YSLEER. This chain's CDR3 is CASSQVGIGGGTQYF. DNA of the CDR3: TGCGCCAGCAGCCAAGTGGGGATTGGGGGGGGGACCCAGTACTTC.

This clonotype has more than one count but fewer than ten. This sequence joins TRBV10-3 and TRBJ2-1, with TRBD2 matching 16 bases. This CDR3 comprises 17 residues. Germline V gene sequence: CDR1 ENHRY, CDR2 SYGVKD. The V gene end was trimmed by 4 bases and the J gene end by 7 bases; junction bases not matched to a gene: 7. The CDR3 loop is CAISVLGLAGGPNEQFF. The CDR3 DNA reads TGTGCCATCAGTGTCTTGGGACTAGCGGGGGGGCCGAATGAGCAGTTCTTC.

In this sample, this clonotype turned up many times. This chain joins TRBV29-1 and TRBJ2-4, with D perhaps matching TRBD1 (6 bases). V dropped 0 bases and J dropped 7 bases, with 13 bases sitting between them. This CDR3 comprises 14 residues. Looked up from germline, CDR1 is SQVTM and CDR2 is ANQGSEA. CDR3 loop: CSVEDTGLRNIQYF. CDR3 nucleotides: TGCAGCGTTGAAGATACAGGGCTGAGGAACATTCAGTACTTC.

The chain links TRBV29-1 to TRBJ2-2, with 9 bases aligning to TRBD1. J lost 7 bases, V lost 5 bases, and 8 bases had no gene match. The CDR3 runs 14 residues. CDR1 and CDR2 from the germline V gene are SQVTM and ANQGSEA. CDR3 protein: CSVLDRGKDGELFF. For the CDR3, the DNA is TGCAGCGTTTTGGACAGGGGAAAGGACGGGGAGCTGTTTTTT.

The sample holds many counts of this clonotype. This chain uses TRBV10-3 with TRBJ2-7; 7 positions match TRBD2. Trimming took 2 bases from V and 7 from J; bases not matched to a gene: 8. Germline lookup yields CDR1 ENHRY and CDR2 SYGVKD. The CDR3 runs to 14 residues. The CDR3 bases are TGTGCCATCAGTGAGCCGACCCTAGCGGATGAGCAGTACGTC. Encoded protein: CAISEPTLADEQYV.

The chain joins TRBV28 to TRBJ2-7, with TRBD2 matching over 7 bases. The germline V gene has CDR1 MDHEN and CDR2 SYDVKM. The CDR3 runs to 13 residues. V shed 3 bases, J shed 7 bases, and the junction held 6 bases outside the gene matches. The CDR3 coding sequence is TGTGCCAGCAGTTTCCAGACTAGCCGGGAGCAGTACGTC. Translation gives CASSFQTSREQYV.

The chain employs TRBV7-9 and TRBJ2-3; D call uncertain. Trimming took off 5 bases at V and 0 bases at J, with 12 bases between the two ends. The CDR3 runs to 15 residues. Per the germline V gene, CDR1 is SEHNR and CDR2 is FQNEAQ (reference sequence). In DNA, the CDR3 is TGTGCCAGCAGCATTACAAGCCCTAGCACAGATACGCAGTATTTT. It specifies CASSITSPSTDTQYF.

This clonotype has just a few counts. The rearrangement links TRBV11-2 to TRBJ2-6; a weak D match, TRBD2 (5 bases). CDR3 length: 18 amino acids. The V end lost 5 bases, the J end lost 0 bases, and 17 bases lay between the germline ends. Germline lookup yields CDR1 SGHAT and CDR2 FQNNGV. CDR3 amino acids: CASSRGLSSLSGANVLTF. The CDR3 bases are TGTGCCAGCAGCCGCGGACTGTCCTCCCTCTCTGGGGCCAACGTCCTGACTTTC. The whole variable domain, filled in from reference TRBV11-2 and TRBJ2-6, reads EAGVAQSPRYKIIEKRQSVAFWCNPISGHATLYWYQQILGQGPKLLIQFQNNGVVDDSQLPKDRFSAERLKGVDSTLKIQPAKLEDSAVYLCASSRGLSSLSGANVLTFGAGSRLTVL.

This clonotype was observed a handful of times. This chain links TRBV2 with TRBJ2-1; 7 bases agree with TRBD1. V lost 5 bases, J lost 7 bases, and 2 bases stayed unmatched. The germline gives CDR1 SNHLY, CDR2 FYNNEI. The CDR3 has 12 residues. The DNA for the CDR3 is TGTGCCAGCAGTATACAGGGGAATGAGCAGTTCTTC. Translation gives CASSIQGNEQFF.

V gene TRBV11-2 combines with J gene TRBJ1-4; D not certain. Per the germline V gene, CDR1 is SGHAT and CDR2 is FQNNGV. The CDR3 consists of 15 residues. V was shortened by 5 bases and J by 2 bases, with 12 bases between the two germline ends. The CDR3 DNA reads TGTGCCAGCAGCCCTGGGCGTAAGACTAATGAAAAACTGTTTTTT. Protein: CASSPGRKTNEKLFF.

The chain is built from TRBV15 and TRBJ1-2, with a weak D call TRBD1 (5 bases). CDR1 is LNHNV, CDR2 YYDKDF, per germline (reference sequence). This CDR3 region has 16 residues. Trimming pared 0 bases from V and 2 bases from J, leaving 13 bases between. The CDR3 region is CATSRDVRDDNYGYTF. CDR3 sequence (DNA): TGTGCCACCAGCAGAGATGTCCGGGACGACAACTATGGCTACACCTTC.